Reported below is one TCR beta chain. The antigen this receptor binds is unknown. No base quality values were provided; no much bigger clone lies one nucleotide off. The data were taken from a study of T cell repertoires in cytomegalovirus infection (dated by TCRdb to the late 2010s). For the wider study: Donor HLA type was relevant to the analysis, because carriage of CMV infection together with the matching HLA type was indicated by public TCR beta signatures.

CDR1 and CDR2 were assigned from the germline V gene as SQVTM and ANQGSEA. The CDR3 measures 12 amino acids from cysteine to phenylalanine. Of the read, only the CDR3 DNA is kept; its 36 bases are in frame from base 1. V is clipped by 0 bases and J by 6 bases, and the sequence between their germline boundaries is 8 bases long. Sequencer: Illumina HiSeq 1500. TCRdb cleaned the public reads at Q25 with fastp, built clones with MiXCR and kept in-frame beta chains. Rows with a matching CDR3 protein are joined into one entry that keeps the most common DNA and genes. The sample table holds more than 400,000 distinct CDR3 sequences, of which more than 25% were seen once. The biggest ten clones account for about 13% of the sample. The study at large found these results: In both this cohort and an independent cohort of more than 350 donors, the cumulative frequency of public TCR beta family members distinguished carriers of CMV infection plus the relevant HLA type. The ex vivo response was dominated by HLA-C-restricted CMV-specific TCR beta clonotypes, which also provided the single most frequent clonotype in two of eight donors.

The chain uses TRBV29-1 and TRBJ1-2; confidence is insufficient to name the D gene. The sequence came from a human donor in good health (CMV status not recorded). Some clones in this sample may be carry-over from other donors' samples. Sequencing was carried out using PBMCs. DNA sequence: TGCAGCGTTGAAGATCTGAGACATGGCTACACCTTC. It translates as CSVEDLRHGYTF.